This record looks at one T cell receptor beta chain sequence and its context. What it recognizes is unknown. This sample is part of a study of cytomegalovirus exposure and HLA in healthy donors. General observations from the study: In a later analysis, TCR beta V- and J-gene trimming showed a link to a missense DCLRE1C variant.

60 Vbeta and 13 Jbeta primers were used in PCR. Produced via immunoSEQ multiplex PCR; TCRdb's table is partial and in-frame only. The data show approximately 280,000 clones, with roughly 90% seen just once and approximately 2.4% held by the top ten. The V and J ends lost 3 bases and 3 bases, in that order; junction bases with no gene match: 8. The CDR3 covers 15 residues. The germline V gene encodes CDR1 SGDLS and CDR2 YYNGEE. Material for sequencing was PBMCs. This TCR was recovered from a woman younger than 35 in good health and CMV-seronegative. The chain carries TRBV9 and TRBJ1-1; 7 bases map to TRBD1. The CDR3 nucleotides read TGTGCCAGCAGCGCGCCAGGGGGTGTCGACACTGAAGCTTTCTTT. It encodes CASSAPGGVDTEAFF.